This T cell receptor (beta chain) was retrieved from a study of CD8 T cells in ankylosing spondylitis. This clonotype has more than one count but fewer than ten. Its antigen is unknown. As the method for making TCR beta libraries, quantitative 5'-RACE with molecular barcodes was used. TCRdb reanalysed the 5' RACE reads using MiXCR and keeps one entry per CDR3 protein. The repertoire holds fewer than 400,000 distinct CDR3 sequences, 7.5% to 9% seen once, with about 14% in the top ten. The CDR3 contains 13 residues. The V and J ends lost 2 bases and 7 bases, in that order; junction bases with no gene match: 1. Per germline, CDR1 MNHNY and CDR2 SVGAGI (reference sequence). Study-wide findings and caveats: Clones linked to the disease showed a CD8+ phenotype. They occurred at relatively low frequencies in peripheral blood. The study identified a TCR beta motif of several highly homologous variants that appeared characteristic of ankylosing spondylitis blood. Reactive arthritis synovial fluid and blood were previously reported to contain some motif variants. Within matched ankylosing spondylitis synovial fluid, disease-linked clones were reportedly significantly enriched.

Sequenced sample: blood, either unsorted or a sorted T cell fraction (not recorded which). The rearrangement links TRBV6-6 to TRBJ1-4; 7 bases map to TRBD1. The source is a male donor with ankylosing spondylitis. The DNA for the CDR3 is TGTGCCAGCAGTTACCGGGACAGTGAAAAACTGTTTTTT. Translating it yields CASSYRDSEKLFF.